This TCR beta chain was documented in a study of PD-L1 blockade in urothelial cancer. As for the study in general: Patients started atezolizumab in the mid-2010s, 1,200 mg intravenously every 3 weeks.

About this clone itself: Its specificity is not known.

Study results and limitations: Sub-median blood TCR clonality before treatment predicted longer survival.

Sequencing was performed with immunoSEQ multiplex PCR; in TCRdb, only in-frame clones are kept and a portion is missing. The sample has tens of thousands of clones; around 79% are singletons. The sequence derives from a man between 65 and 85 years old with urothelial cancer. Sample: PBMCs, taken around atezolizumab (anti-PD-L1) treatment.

CDR3 region: CAWSYWRVNQPQHF. In DNA form, the CDR3 reads TGTGCCTGGAGTTATTGGAGGGTCAATCAGCCCCAGCATTTT. The chain uses TRBV30 and TRBJ1-5; D gene uncertain. Looked up from germline, CDR1 is GTSNPN and CDR2 is SVGIG (reference sequence). V lost 2 bases and J 3 bases, leaving 11 bases between the germline ends. This CDR3 contains 14 residues.